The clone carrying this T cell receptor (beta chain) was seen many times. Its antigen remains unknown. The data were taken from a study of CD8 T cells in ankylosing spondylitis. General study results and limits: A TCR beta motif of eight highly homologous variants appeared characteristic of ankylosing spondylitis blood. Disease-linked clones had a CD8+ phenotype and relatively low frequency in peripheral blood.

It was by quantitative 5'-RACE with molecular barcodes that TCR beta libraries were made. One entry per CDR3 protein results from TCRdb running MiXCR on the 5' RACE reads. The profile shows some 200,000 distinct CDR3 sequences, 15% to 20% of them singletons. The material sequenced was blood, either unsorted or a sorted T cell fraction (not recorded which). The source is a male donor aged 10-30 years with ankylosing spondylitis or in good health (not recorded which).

Here the CDR3 reads CSVAVVGELFF. Written as DNA, the CDR3 is TGCAGCGTTGCGGTTGTCGGGGAGCTGTTTTTT. The rearrangement links TRBV29-1 to TRBJ2-2; D is undetermined. Germline loops: CDR1 SQVTM, CDR2 ANQGSEA. Trimming removed 4 bases from V and 7 bases from J, with 7 bases in between. The CDR3 runs 11 residues.